This TCR beta chain was identified during a study of tumour-infiltrating T cells in Burkitt lymphoma. Across the whole study: Productive clonality predicted overall and progression-free survival.

This clone is deemed medium-sized (0.01 to 0.1%). The V gene end was trimmed by 1 base and the J gene end by 7 bases; junction bases not matched to a gene: 4. This CDR3 is 14 amino acids long. Germline-derived CDR1 and CDR2 are SGHDN and FVKESK. Here immunoSEQ multiplex PCR was the method, and the copy in TCRdb shows in-frame clones only, minus some. The sample has more than 12,000 clones; roughly 80% are singletons. The sequence was obtained from a human donor with diffuse large B-cell lymphoma. The chain combines TRBV14 with TRBJ2-7, with 10 bases identical to TRBD1. Sequencing was performed on tumor tissue. CDR3 loop: CASSQVGQGEEQYV. The CDR3, as DNA: TGTGCCAGCAGCCAAGTAGGACAGGGGGAAGAGCAGTACGTC.